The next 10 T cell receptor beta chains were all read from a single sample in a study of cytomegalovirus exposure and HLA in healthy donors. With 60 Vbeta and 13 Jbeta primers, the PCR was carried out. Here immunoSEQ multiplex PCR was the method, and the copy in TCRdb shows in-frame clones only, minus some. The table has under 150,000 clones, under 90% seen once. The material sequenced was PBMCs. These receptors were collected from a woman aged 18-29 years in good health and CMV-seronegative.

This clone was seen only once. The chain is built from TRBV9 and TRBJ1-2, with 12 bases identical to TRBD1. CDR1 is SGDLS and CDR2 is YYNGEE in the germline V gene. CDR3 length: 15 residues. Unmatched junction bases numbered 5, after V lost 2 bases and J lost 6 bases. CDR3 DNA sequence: TGTGCCAGCAGCGTCTGGGACAGGGGGCCCGATGGCTACACCTTC. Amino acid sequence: CASSVWDRGPDGYTF.

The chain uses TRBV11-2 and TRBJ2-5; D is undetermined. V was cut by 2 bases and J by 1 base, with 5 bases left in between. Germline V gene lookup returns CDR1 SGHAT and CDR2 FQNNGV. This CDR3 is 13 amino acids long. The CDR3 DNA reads TGTGCCAGCAGCTTAAACTCCCAAGAGACCCAGTACTTC. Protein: CASSLNSQETQYF.

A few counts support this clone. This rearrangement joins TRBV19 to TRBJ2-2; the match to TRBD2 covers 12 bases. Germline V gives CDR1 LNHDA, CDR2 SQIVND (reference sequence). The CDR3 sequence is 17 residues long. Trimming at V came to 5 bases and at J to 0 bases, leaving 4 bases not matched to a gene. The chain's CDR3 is CASSPGLAGSNTGELFF. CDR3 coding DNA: TGTGCCAGTAGTCCGGGACTAGCGGGTTCGAACACCGGGGAGCTGTTTTTT.

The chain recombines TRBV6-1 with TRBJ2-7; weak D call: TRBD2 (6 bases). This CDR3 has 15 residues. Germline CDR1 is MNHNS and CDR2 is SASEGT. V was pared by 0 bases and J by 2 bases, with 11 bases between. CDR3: CASSEAGTVAYEQYF. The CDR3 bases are TGTGCCAGCAGTGAAGCGGGGACTGTCGCCTACGAGCAGTACTTC.

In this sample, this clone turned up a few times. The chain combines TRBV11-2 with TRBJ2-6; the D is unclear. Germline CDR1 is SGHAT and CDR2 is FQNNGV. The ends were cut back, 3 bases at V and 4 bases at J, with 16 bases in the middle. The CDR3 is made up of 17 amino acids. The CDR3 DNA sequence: TGTGCCAGCAGCTTGCGTAATCGAGGTACCGGGGCCAACGTCCTGACTTTC. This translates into CASSLRNRGTGANVLTF.

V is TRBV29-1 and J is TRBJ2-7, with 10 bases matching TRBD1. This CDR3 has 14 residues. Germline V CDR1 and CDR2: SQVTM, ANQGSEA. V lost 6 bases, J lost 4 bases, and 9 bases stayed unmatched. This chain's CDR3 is CSVSSGTGVYEQYF. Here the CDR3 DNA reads TGCAGCGTCTCATCCGGGACAGGGGTATACGAGCAGTACTTC.

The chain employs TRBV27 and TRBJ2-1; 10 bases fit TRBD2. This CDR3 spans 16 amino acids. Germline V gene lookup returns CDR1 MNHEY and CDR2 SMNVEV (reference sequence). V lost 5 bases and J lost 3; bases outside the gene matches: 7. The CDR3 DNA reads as TGTGCCAGCAGTAGCCCTCTAGCGGGGGACTACAATGAGCAGTTCTTC. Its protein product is CASSSPLAGDYNEQFF.

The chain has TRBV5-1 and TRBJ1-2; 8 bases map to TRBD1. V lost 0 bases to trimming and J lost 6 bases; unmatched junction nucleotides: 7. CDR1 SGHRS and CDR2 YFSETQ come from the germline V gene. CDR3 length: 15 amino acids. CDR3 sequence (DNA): TGCGCCAGCAGCTTGGCCTCGGACAGGGTGGATGGCTACACCTTC. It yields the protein CASSLASDRVDGYTF.

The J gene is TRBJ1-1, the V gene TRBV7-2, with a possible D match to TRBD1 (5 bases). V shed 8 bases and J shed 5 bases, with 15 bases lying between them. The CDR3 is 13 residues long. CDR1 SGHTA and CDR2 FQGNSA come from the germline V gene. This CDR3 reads CASGTGVGTEAFF. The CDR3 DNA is TGTGCCAGCGGTACGGGGGTTGGGACTGAAGCTTTCTTT.

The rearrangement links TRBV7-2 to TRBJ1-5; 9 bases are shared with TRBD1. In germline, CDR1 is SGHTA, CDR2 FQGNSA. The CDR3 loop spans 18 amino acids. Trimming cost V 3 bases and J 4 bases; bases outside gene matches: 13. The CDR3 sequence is CASSFTDRGRIINQPQHF. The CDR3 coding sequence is TGTGCCAGCAGCTTTACGGACAGGGGAAGAATTATTAATCAGCCCCAGCATTTT. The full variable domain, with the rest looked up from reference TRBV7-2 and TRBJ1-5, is GAGVSQSPSNKVTEKGKDVELRCDPISGHTALYWYRQSLGQGLEFLIYFQGNSAPDKSGLPSDRFSAERTGGSVSTLTIQRTQQEDSAVYLCASSFTDRGRIINQPQHFGDGTRLSIL.